This is a list of T cell receptor beta chains from one sample in a study of blood T cell repertoires in COVID-19. Data came from immunoSEQ multiplex PCR; TCRdb stores just in-frame clones and leaves some out. The profile shows approximately 100,000 clones, around 92% of them singletons. Material for sequencing was peripheral blood. These receptors all stem from a man aged 50-59 years with active COVID-19. The conserved cysteine and the conserved F or W are not part of the CDR3 here. A D gene is named only where the DNA matches it firmly.

V gene,D gene,J gene,CDR3 protein
TRBV5-1,TRBD2,TRBJ2-3,ASSLGLAGTLSTDTQY
TRBV18,TRBD1,TRBJ1-5,ASSAGTGASQPQH
TRBV5-1,-,TRBJ2-1,ASSLGVRRNEQF
TRBV3-1/TRBV3-2,TRBD2,TRBJ2-5,ASSRLAGHETQY
TRBV5-3,-,TRBJ2-1,ARSLSLAKTGSEVDNEQF
TRBV5-1,-,TRBJ2-1,ASSLGTGAYNEQF
TRBV4-1,-,TRBJ2-2,ASSQDLAGELF
TRBV5-1,-,TRBJ1-1,ASSETGSGNTEAF
TRBV2,TRBD1,TRBJ2-1,ASSKQGYSYNEQF
TRBV25-1,-,TRBJ1-2,ASSPGNYGYT
TRBV19,TRBD1,TRBJ1-1,ASSRRQGRVSTEAF
TRBV7-9,-,TRBJ1-1,ASSLVAGNTEAF
TRBV11-3,TRBD1,TRBJ2-2,ASSAGTGVVTGELF
TRBV3-1/TRBV3-2,-,TRBJ2-7,ASSQGPELSSYEQY
TRBV28,TRBD1,TRBJ1-5,ASSTDTDRSSNQPQH
TRBV30,-,TRBJ1-3,AWSPDSSGNTIY
TRBV18,TRBD2,TRBJ2-1,ASSPRGNSGRVEQF
TRBV6-5,-,TRBJ2-6,ASRPPGSGANVLT
TRBV7-2,-,TRBJ2-5,ASSLGGPTQETQY
TRBV10-2,-,TRBJ1-1,ASSEWGGTEAF
TRBV3-1/TRBV3-2,-,TRBJ1-2,ASSQVGPPPDGYT